This T cell receptor beta chain appears in the sequencing data of a study of response to subunit inactivated influenza vaccine. This clonotype occurred a few times. Its antigen is not identified. Germline V gene data show CDR1 as MNHEY and CDR2 as SMNVEV (reference sequence). Trimming stripped 2 bases from V and 3 bases from J, with 12 bases between. The CDR3 spans 15 residues. Overall study results and limits: Each seasonal influenza vaccination, the authors suggested, recruits few new T cells.

TCRdb re-derived calls from the RT-PCR reads in MiXCR, one entry per CDR3 protein. The sample lists around 790,000 distinct CDR3 sequences, about 20% seen once, with roughly 10% in the top ten. The clonotype originates from a man aged 45-65 years who received an inactivated influenza vaccine. The rearrangement uses TRBV27 and TRBJ2-3, with a possible D match to TRBD1 (5 bases). Sequenced here: PBMCs from blood, sampled more than 4 days after vaccination. CDR3 DNA sequence: TGTGCCAGCAGTTTAGGGCTAGGGGTAACAGATACGCAGTATTTT. This codes for CASSLGLGVTDTQYF.